What follows is one T cell receptor (beta chain) and its context. The antigen is not known. This sample stems from a study of PD-1 blockade in mismatch repair-deficient tumors. As for the study in general: Patients had about 13 mismatch repair-deficient cancer types and were previously treated and progressing.

The table came from immunoSEQ multiplex PCR; TCRdb's copy has only in-frame clones and leaves some out. The sample has some 66,000 clones, about 91% seen once; the top ten hold 11% to 15%. General study findings and limits: After pembrolizumab, tumor-resident clones rose rapidly, then generally contracted before radiologic responses.

Germline loops: CDR1 SGHNT, CDR2 YENEEA. There are 14 residues in the CDR3. V dropped 2 bases and J dropped 4 bases, with 10 bases sitting between them. Mismatch repair deficiency was confirmed in all patients, by PCR or immunohistochemistry. The TCR-sequenced patients were a few responders to pembrolizumab. The V and J genes are TRBV11-3 and TRBJ2-3; D is unclear. The origin of this receptor is an adult with mismatch repair-deficient cancer. The specimen was peripheral blood, collected 52 weeks after starting pembrolizumab. DNA of the CDR3: TGTGCCAGCAGCTTATATAGTTGGGCAGATACGCAGTATTTT. Its protein is CASSLYSWADTQYF.